A single sample gave rise to the 17 T cell receptor beta chains below, sequenced in a study of neurological immune-mediated disorders. TCRdb ran MiXCR on the 5' RACE reads and lists one entry per CDR3 protein. The sample yields about 70,000 distinct CDR3 sequences, 4.8% seen once. The source material was PBMCs. The source is a woman in her 70s with multiple sclerosis.

The table lists this clonotype with many counts. The chain recombines TRBV20-1 with TRBJ2-7; no definite D call. Looked up from germline, CDR1 is DFQATT and CDR2 is SNEGSKA (reference sequence). V was trimmed by 2 bases and J by 3 bases, leaving 17 bases between them. This CDR3 is 15 amino acids long. DNA of the CDR3: TGCAGTGCTAGACCGAAGACACTCCCTCTCTACGAGCAGTACTTC. Amino acids: CSARPKTLPLYEQYF.

This clonotype has ten or more counts. This chain connects TRBV20-1 to TRBJ1-4; D remains unclear. This CDR3 is 15 amino acids long. V was trimmed by 1 base and J by 4 bases, leaving 13 bases between them. Germline-derived CDR1 and CDR2 are DFQATT and SNEGSKA (reference sequence). CDR3 loop: CSARGVDLGNEKLFF. As DNA, the CDR3 is TGCAGTGCTAGAGGGGTTGACTTGGGTAATGAAAAACTGTTTTTT.

This clonotype was found a few times. The V and J genes are TRBV6-2 or TRBV6-3 and TRBJ2-2; 10 nucleotides match TRBD2. Germline CDR1 reads MNHEY; CDR2 reads SVGEGT. The CDR3 consists of 18 residues. The V segment lost 5 bases and the J segment 3 bases; nucleotides outside the gene matches: 12. The CDR3 protein is CASSPSSGSGGYTGELFF. The CDR3 DNA follows: TGTGCCAGCAGTCCATCTAGCGGGAGCGGAGGGTACACCGGGGAGCTGTTTTTT.

This clonotype has at least ten counts. The CDR3 loop is CASSQFSGPNWNTF. As DNA, the CDR3 is TGTGCCAGCAGCCAATTTTCCGGGCCAAATTGGAACACCTTC. The chain joins TRBV3-1 to TRBJ1-2, with D unresolved. V was clipped by 2 bases and J by 12 bases, with 19 bases between them. The CDR3 has 14 amino acids. Germline-derived CDR1 and CDR2 are LGHDT and YNNKEL (reference sequence). Variable domain in full (rest from reference TRBV3-1 and TRBJ1-2): DTAVSQTPKYLVTQMGNDKSIKCEQNLGHDTMYWYKQDSKKFLKIMFSYNNKELIINETVPNRFSPKSPDKAHLNLHINSLELGDSAVYFCASSQFSGPNWNTFGSGTRLTVV.

This clonotype was recorded many times. The chain carries TRBV12-3 or TRBV12-4 and TRBJ2-7, with TRBD2 matching over 10 bases. The CDR3 consists of 15 residues. V gave up 6 bases and J gave up 6 bases; unmatched junction bases: 11. CDR3 bases: TGTGCCAGCAGGCCAGCCGGGACTAGCGTGTTCGAGCAGTACTTC. This encodes CASRPAGTSVFEQYF.

This clonotype was seen repeatedly, ten times or more. The gene calls are TRBV29-1 and TRBJ2-2, with D perhaps TRBD1 (5 bases). Deletions cut 5 bases from V and 1 base from J, with 8 bases between. Germline-derived CDR1 and CDR2 are SQVTM and ANQGSEA. CDR3 length equals 13 residues. The CDR3 DNA sequence: TGCAGCGTTATAACAGGGAACACCGGGGAGCTGTTTTTT. Protein: CSVITGNTGELFF.

This clonotype was recorded many times. DNA for the CDR3: TGCAGTGCTAGAGCACCTAGCGGCTTGACCGGGGAGCTGTTTTTT. Its protein product is CSARAPSGLTGELFF. The genes are TRBV20-1 and TRBJ2-2; the match to TRBD2 covers 7 bases. Germline V gene lookup returns CDR1 DFQATT and CDR2 SNEGSKA (reference sequence). The ends lost 1 base at V and 5 bases at J; junction bases unmatched: 7. The CDR3 contains 15 residues.

This clonotype was seen at least ten times. CDR3 sequence (DNA): TGTGCCAGCAGCTTAGGGACGGGGGGGCAGGGGTATCGGACCCAGTACTTC. This codes for CASSLGTGGQGYRTQYF. The chain combines TRBV7-2 with TRBJ2-5, with 8 bases matching TRBD2. Germline V gene data show CDR1 as SGHTA and CDR2 as FQGNSA. Unmatched junction bases numbered 14, after V lost 1 base and J lost 7 bases. The CDR3 extends over 17 amino acids.

This clonotype was recorded at least ten times. The CDR3 coding sequence is TGTGCCAGCTCACCACCGGGACAGGGGAATGAAAAACTGTTTTTT. It encodes CASSPPGQGNEKLFF. The chain uses TRBV18 and TRBJ1-4, with 10 bases matching TRBD1. From germline, CDR1 is KGHSH and CDR2 LQKENI. This CDR3 contains 15 residues. Losses at the gene ends were 0 bases for V and 5 bases for J; bases not matched to a gene: 0.

Ten or more counts support this clonotype. The V and J genes are TRBV20-1 and TRBJ2-3; D possibly corresponds to TRBD2 (5 bases). V was cut by 2 bases and J by 8 bases, with 8 bases left in between. Per germline, CDR1 DFQATT and CDR2 SNEGSKA (reference sequence). The CDR3 is 11 amino acids. The CDR3 region is CSARSEATQYF. CDR3 nucleotide sequence: TGCAGTGCTAGATCGGAGGCTACGCAGTATTTT.

This clonotype has a count of ten or more. V is TRBV6-5 and J is TRBJ2-7, with 7 bases fitting TRBD2. Per germline, CDR1 MNHEY and CDR2 SVGAGI. This CDR3 has 15 residues. J lost 0 bases, V lost 7 bases, and 9 bases had no gene match. In nucleotides, the CDR3 is TGTGCCAGCAATCCGGTAGCGGGTAGCTCCTACGAGCAGTACTTC. Translating it yields CASNPVAGSSYEQYF.

This clonotype was seen many times. The rearrangement uses TRBV7-2 and TRBJ1-5, with 7 bases lining up with TRBD1. Germline V gene data show CDR1 as SGHTA and CDR2 as FQGNSA. J lost 2 bases, V lost 0 bases, and 1 base had no gene match. This CDR3 has 15 residues. The CDR3 region has the DNA TGTGCCAGCAGCTTAGCCAGGGGGGGCAATCAGCCCCAGCATTTT. The encoded protein is CASSLARGGNQPQHF.

This clonotype showed up just a few times. The chain uses TRBV7-8 and TRBJ2-3; 7 nucleotides line up with TRBD2. The CDR3 is made up of 15 amino acids. Per germline, CDR1 SGHVS and CDR2 FQNEAQ. Unmatched junction bases numbered 5, after V lost 5 bases and J lost 0 bases. CDR3 in amino acids: CASSERDYSTDTQYF. In DNA form, the CDR3 reads TGTGCCAGCAGCGAAAGGGACTATAGCACAGATACGCAGTATTTT.

The sample holds many counts of this clonotype. V is TRBV18 and J is TRBJ1-1, with TRBD1 identical over 7 bases. This CDR3 comprises 15 residues. J gave up 2 bases and V 3 bases, and 6 bases lay outside the gene matches. The germline V gene has CDR1 KGHSH and CDR2 LQKENI. The CDR3 DNA sequence: TGTGCCAGCTCACCGAGGGGACAGCCCAACACTGAAGCTTTCTTT. Translation gives CASSPRGQPNTEAFF.

The chain couples TRBV20-1 to TRBJ2-1; D call uncertain. V shed 4 bases and J shed 0 bases, with 28 bases lying between them. The CDR3 has 20 amino acids. The germline V gene encodes CDR1 DFQATT and CDR2 SNEGSKA (reference sequence). CDR3 sequence (DNA): TGCAGTGCTACCAATTATCTTCTAGATGAGTGGTCCACCTCCTACAATGAGCAGTTCTTC. Protein sequence: CSATNYLLDEWSTSYNEQFF.

This clonotype has ten or more counts. V usage is TRBV5-1 and J usage is TRBJ2-3; tentative D call: TRBD2 (6 bases). The V gene lost 2 bases and the J gene lost 1 base, with 14 bases spanning the gap. Per the germline V gene, CDR1 is SGHRS and CDR2 is YFSETQ. The CDR3 loop spans 16 amino acids. CDR3 DNA sequence: TGCGCCAGCAGCTTACAGCTCTCGGGGGGCACAGATACGCAGTATTTT. Protein: CASSLQLSGGTDTQYF.

This clonotype was recorded many times. The chain has TRBV7-9 and TRBJ2-3; tentatively, D is TRBD1 (6 bases). V was clipped by 3 bases and J by 0 bases, with 10 bases between them. Germline V gene sequence: CDR1 SEHNR, CDR2 FQNEAQ (reference sequence). The CDR3 is 15 residues long. The DNA for the CDR3 is TGTGCCAGCAGCTTCAGGGGACACAGCACAGATACGCAGTATTTT. Protein sequence: CASSFRGHSTDTQYF.